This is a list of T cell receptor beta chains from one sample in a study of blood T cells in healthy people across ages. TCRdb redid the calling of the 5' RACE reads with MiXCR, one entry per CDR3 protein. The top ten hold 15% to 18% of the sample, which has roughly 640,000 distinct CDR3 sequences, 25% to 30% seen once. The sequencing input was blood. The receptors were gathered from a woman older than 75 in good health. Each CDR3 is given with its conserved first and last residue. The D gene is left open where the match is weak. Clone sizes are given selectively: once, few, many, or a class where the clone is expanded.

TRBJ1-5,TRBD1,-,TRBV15,TGTGCCACCAGCAGAGATGGGACAGGGATAGCGAATCAGCCCCAGCATTTT,CATSRDGTGIANQPQHF
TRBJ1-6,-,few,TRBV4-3,TGCGCCAGCAGCCAAGAGGGACCTACATGGCCCCTCCACTTT,CASSQEGPTWPLHF
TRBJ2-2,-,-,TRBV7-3,TGTGCCTTACGTTGGGGAGTAGGAACCGGGGAGCTGTTTTTT,CALRWGVGTGELFF
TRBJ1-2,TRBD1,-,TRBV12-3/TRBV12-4,TGTGCCAGCAGTTGGGACAGGGGGCCGGATGGCTACACCTTC,CASSWDRGPDGYTF
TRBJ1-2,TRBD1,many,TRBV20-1,TGCAGTGCTAGACCACACAGGGGTCCAGGTGAAGGCTACACCTTC,CSARPHRGPGEGYTF
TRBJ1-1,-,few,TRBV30,TGTGCCTGGAGTCTCCCGGGGGGAACAGCTTTCTTT,CAWSLPGGTAFF
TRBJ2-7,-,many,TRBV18,TGTGCCAGCTCACCCAAATACGAGCAGTACTTC,CASSPKYEQYF
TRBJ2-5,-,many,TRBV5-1,TGCGCCAGCCTGCAGGGTATCGGAGAGACCCAGTACTTC,CASLQGIGETQYF
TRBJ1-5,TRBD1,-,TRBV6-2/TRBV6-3,TGTGCCAGCAGTTTTACAGGGGAATTGAGTCAGCCCCAGCATTTT,CASSFTGELSQPQHF
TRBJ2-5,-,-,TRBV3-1,TGTGCCAGCAGCCAAGGAGGGTCCCACAAGCAGTACTTC,CASSQGGSHKQYF
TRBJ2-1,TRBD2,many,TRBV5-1,TGCGCCAGCAGCCCACTTACTAGCGGGGGCCTGCGGCCCAAAAGCTCCTACAATGAGCAGTTCTTC,CASSPLTSGGLRPKSSYNEQFF
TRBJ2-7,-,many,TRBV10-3,TGTGCCATCAGTGAGTCGGAAGATGGGGCCAGGGTTTACGAGCAGTACTTC,CAISESEDGARVYEQYF
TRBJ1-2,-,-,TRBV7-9,TGTACCAGCAGCTTAGTAGGGCCCGATGGCTACACCTTC,CTSSLVGPDGYTF
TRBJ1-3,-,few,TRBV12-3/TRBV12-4,TGTGCCAGCAGTTACATCCCCTTCAGGCCTCTTCGCTCTGGAAACACCATATATTTT,CASSYIPFRPLRSGNTIYF
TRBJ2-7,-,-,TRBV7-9,TGTGCCAGCAGCCCCTCGGTGAGCCACGAGCAGTACTTC,CASSPSVSHEQYF
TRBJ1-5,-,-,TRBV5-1,TGCGCCAGCAGCACGGACGGCGCGGGTCAGCCCCAGCATTTT,CASSTDGAGQPQHF
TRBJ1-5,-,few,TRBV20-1,TGCAGTGCCAGTAGGGGAAACAATCAGCCCCAGCATTTT,CSASRGNNQPQHF